This T cell receptor beta chain was sequenced for a study of memory CD4+ T cells and cytomegalovirus serostatus. Points from the study as a whole: Repertoires predicted CMV serostatus with median bootstrapped AUC of about 0.96.

As to this clone: Its antigen is not identified.

Single viable CD3+CD4+CD8-CD45RO+ cells were sorted as the memory CD4+ T cells. The data were produced by immunoSEQ multiplex PCR, yet TCRdb's version contains in-frame clones alone and is incomplete. The sample lists tens of thousands of clones, over 80% seen once, with approximately 0.43% in the top ten. V was clipped by 8 bases and J by 1 base, with 11 bases between them. Germline V gene data show CDR1 as SGHTA and CDR2 as FQGNSA. The CDR3 is 13 amino acids. The gene calls are TRBV7-2 and TRBJ1-1; no reliable D call. The sequence was obtained from an adult in good health and CMV-seronegative. Specimen: memory CD4+ T cells from blood. CDR3 DNA: TGTGCCAGCGACCCGTCTCAGAACACTGAAGCTTTCTTT. This sequence encodes CASDPSQNTEAFF.